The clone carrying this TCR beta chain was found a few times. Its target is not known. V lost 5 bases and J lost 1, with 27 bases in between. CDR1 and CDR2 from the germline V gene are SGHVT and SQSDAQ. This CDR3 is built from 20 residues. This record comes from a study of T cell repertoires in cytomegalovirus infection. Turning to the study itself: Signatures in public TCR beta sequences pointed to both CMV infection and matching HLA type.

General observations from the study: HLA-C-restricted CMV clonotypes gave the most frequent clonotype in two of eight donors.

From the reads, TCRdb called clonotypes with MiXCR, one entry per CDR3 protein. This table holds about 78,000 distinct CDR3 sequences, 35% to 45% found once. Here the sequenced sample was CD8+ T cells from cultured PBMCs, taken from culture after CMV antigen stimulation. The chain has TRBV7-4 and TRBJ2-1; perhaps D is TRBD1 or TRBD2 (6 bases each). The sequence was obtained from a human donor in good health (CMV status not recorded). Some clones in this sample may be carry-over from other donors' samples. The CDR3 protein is CASSPTLRGASSHSYNEQFF. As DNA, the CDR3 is TGTGCCAGCAGCCCCACTTTGAGGGGGGCATCCTCTCATTCCTACAATGAGCAGTTCTTC.